The 26 T cell receptor beta chains in this list originate from one sample, sequenced in a study of T cells in Graves' hyperthyroidism and ophthalmopathy. Using RNA transcripts as the source, TCR beta CDR3 regions were amplified. First-round RT-PCR of the TCR CDR3 relied on the HTBI primer set. TCRdb re-derived calls from the multiplex PCR reads in MiXCR, one entry per CDR3 protein. The sample holds roughly 530,000 distinct CDR3 sequences, roughly 17% seen once. The sample consisted of blood. Source of these receptors: a woman between 18 and 30 years old with Graves' ophthalmopathy.

Many counts were recorded for this clonotype. The rearrangement links TRBV7-2 to TRBJ2-1; D possibly matches TRBD1 or TRBD2 (5 bases each). Trimming cost V 1 base and J 8 bases, with 6 bases left between them. The CDR3 totals 12 residues. Germline V gene sequence: CDR1 SGHTA, CDR2 FQGNSA. CDR3 sequence: CASSLGGDEQFF. CDR3 bases: TGTGCCAGCAGCTTAGGAGGGGATGAGCAGTTCTTC.

This clonotype was seen many times. The chain links TRBV11-2 to TRBJ2-1; D gene ambiguous. Germline V gene data show CDR1 as SGHAT and CDR2 as FQNNGV. V lost 5 bases and J lost 7, with 6 bases in between. CDR3 length: 11 amino acids. CDR3 sequence: CASSATNEQFF. The CDR3 bases are TGTGCCAGCAGCGCCACAAATGAGCAGTTCTTC.

This clonotype was seen once. The rearrangement uses TRBV27 and TRBJ2-1, with 10 bases fitting TRBD1. This CDR3 spans 15 amino acids. V shed 7 bases, J shed 3 bases, and the junction held 6 bases outside the gene matches. Germline CDR1 and CDR2: MNHEY and SMNVEV (reference sequence). The chain's CDR3 is CASTRDRGIYNEQFF. The DNA for the CDR3 is TGTGCCAGCACCAGGGACAGGGGTATCTACAATGAGCAGTTCTTC.

There are many counts of this clonotype. The genes are TRBV7-2 and TRBJ2-7, with D unresolved. Germline CDR1 SGHTA, CDR2 FQGNSA. CDR3 length: 12 residues. Trimming cost V 8 bases and J 3 bases, with 11 bases left between them. The CDR3 nucleotides read TGTGCCAGCTCCCTCCCCGGCTACGAGCAGTACTTC. The encoded protein is CASSLPGYEQYF.

This clonotype was detected many times. CDR3 in DNA: TGTGCCAGCAGTTCGATGAGGGGCGGCACCGGGGAGCTGTTTTTT. The encoded protein is CASSSMRGGTGELFF. This chain links TRBV28 with TRBJ2-2; D possibly matches TRBD1 or TRBD2 (5 bases each). Germline loops: CDR1 MDHEN, CDR2 SYDVKM. V lost 4 bases and J lost 4, with 13 bases in between. The CDR3 runs 15 residues.

This clonotype showed up many times. This chain links TRBV7-2 with TRBJ2-7; possible D gene TRBD2, 6 bases. Germline CDR1 SGHTA, CDR2 FQGNSA. The CDR3 has 16 residues. V gave up 2 bases and J gave up 6 bases, with 20 bases separating them. The CDR3 sequence: CASSLWGGEPIGEQYF. In nucleotides, the CDR3 is TGTGCCAGCAGCTTATGGGGCGGGGAGCCCATCGGCGAGCAGTACTTC.

This clonotype was seen ten or more times. The genes are TRBV2 and TRBJ2-3; 11 positions agree with TRBD2. The V gene's germline CDR1 is SNHLY and CDR2 FYNNEI. This CDR3 has 15 amino acids. The ends lost 6 bases at V and 5 bases at J; junction bases unmatched: 7. The CDR3 sequence: CASSLTSGGKDTQYF. For the CDR3, the DNA is TGTGCCAGCAGCCTTACTAGCGGGGGAAAAGATACGCAGTATTTT.

The chain links TRBV20-1 to TRBJ2-4; 11 bases are a match to TRBD2. Per the germline V gene, CDR1 is DFQATT and CDR2 is SNEGSKA (reference sequence). With V trimmed by 0 bases and J by 1 base, 17 bases remained unmatched. The CDR3 is made up of 21 amino acids. The CDR3 region has the DNA TGCAGTGCTAGAGACGCCTCCGCGGGACTAGCGGTTATGGCTGCCAAAAACATTCAGTACTTC. This encodes CSARDASAGLAVMAAKNIQYF.

The chain couples TRBV20-1 to TRBJ2-7; 11 bases line up with TRBD2. This CDR3 spans 16 amino acids. Germline loops: CDR1 DFQATT, CDR2 SNEGSKA (reference sequence). J gave up 7 bases and V 2 bases, and 13 bases lay outside the gene matches. The CDR3 sequence is CSARSPSGGLTGEQYF. CDR3 bases: TGCAGTGCTAGATCCCCTAGCGGGGGGCTTACGGGGGAGCAGTACTTC.

The V call is TRBV7-9, the J call TRBJ2-1; 7 positions match TRBD2. After removal of 5 bases from V and 5 bases from J, the junction contained 9 bases not matched to a gene. The CDR3 runs 15 residues. Germline loops: CDR1 SEHNR, CDR2 FQNEAQ (reference sequence). The CDR3 nucleotides read TGTGCCAGCAGCGTGGGGGGGAGAACGAACAATGAGCAGTTCTTC. Translated, it gives CASSVGGRTNNEQFF.

This sequence joins TRBV4-2 and TRBJ2-6; 9 nucleotides align to TRBD1. With 4 bases clipped from V and 3 bases from J, the junction kept 7 bases outside the gene matches. In germline, CDR1 is LGHNA, CDR2 YNFKEQ. The CDR3 extends over 17 amino acids. CDR3 loop: CASSRDRVGFGANVLTF. In DNA, the CDR3 is TGTGCCAGCAGCCGGGACAGGGTAGGGTTTGGGGCCAACGTCCTGACTTTC.

This clonotype was found a few times. The rearrangement uses TRBV5-1 and TRBJ1-4; no reliable D call. V lost 4 bases to trimming and J lost 2 bases, with 12 bases between them. The CDR3 is made up of 15 amino acids. Germline values: CDR1 SGHRS, CDR2 YFSETQ. CDR3 DNA: TGCGCCAGCAGCGACCAACGGGGTACTAATGAAAAACTGTTTTTT. Translating gives CASSDQRGTNEKLFF.

This clonotype was counted at least ten times. The J gene is TRBJ2-3, the V gene TRBV2; weak D call: TRBD2 (6 bases). The CDR3 is 13 amino acids. Per germline, CDR1 SNHLY and CDR2 FYNNEI. V was clipped by 4 bases and J by 6 bases, with 11 bases between them. CDR3 amino acids: CASSGNGGDTQYF. CDR3 sequence (DNA): TGTGCCAGCAGTGGTAATGGGGGGGATACGCAGTATTTT. Drawing the rest from reference TRBV2 and TRBJ2-3, the complete variable domain is EPEVTQTPSHQVTQMGQEVILRCVPISNHLYFYWYRQILGQKVEFLVSFYNNEISEKSEIFDDQFSVERPDGSNFTLKIRSTKLEDSAMYFCASSGNGGDTQYFGPGTRLTVL.

This clonotype was detected ten times or more. The V call is TRBV11-2, the J call TRBJ1-5; D perhaps matches TRBD1 (6 bases). The CDR3 has 14 amino acids. CDR1 is SGHAT, CDR2 FQNNGV, per germline. Trimming took off 4 bases at V and 6 bases at J, with 13 bases between the two ends. Here the CDR3 reads CASSSHQGFQPQHF. CDR3 DNA: TGTGCCAGCAGCTCGCATCAGGGGTTTCAGCCCCAGCATTTT.

Ten or more counts support this clonotype. The chain couples TRBV10-2 to TRBJ2-3; no clear D. CDR1 and CDR2 (germline): WSHSY, SAAADI. Deletions cut 6 bases from V and 4 bases from J, with 11 bases between. The CDR3 has 13 amino acids. CDR3: CASRGGPPDTQYF. In DNA form, the CDR3 reads TGCGCCAGCAGGGGCGGTCCCCCAGATACGCAGTATTTT.

This clonotype has a handful of counts. The V and J genes are TRBV4-1 and TRBJ1-2, with D uncertain. Germline V gives CDR1 MGHRA, CDR2 YSYEKL. Between the trimmed V and J ends, which lost 0 bases and 7 bases, there was a span of 21 bases. This CDR3 contains 17 residues. Here the CDR3 reads CASSQDAWADLNGGYTF. The CDR3 DNA is TGCGCCAGCAGCCAAGATGCGTGGGCAGACCTTAATGGTGGCTACACCTTC.

This clonotype occurred many times. The rearrangement uses TRBV11-2 and TRBJ2-3, with 8 bases matching TRBD1. The germline gives CDR1 SGHAT, CDR2 FQNNGV. This CDR3 is built from 14 residues. The J segment lost 3 bases and the V segment lost 3 bases, leaving 2 bases of the junction unmatched. CDR3 DNA sequence: TGTGCCAGCAGCTTGACAGGGGAGACAGATACGCAGTATTTT. Protein sequence: CASSLTGETDTQYF.

The rearrangement links TRBV9 to TRBJ2-2; the D gene could be TRBD1 or TRBD2 (5 bases each). V lost 3 bases and J 3 bases, leaving 12 bases between the germline ends. Germline CDR1 is SGDLS and CDR2 is YYNGEE. This CDR3 contains 15 residues. The CDR3 sequence: CASSARGSYTGELFF. For the CDR3, the DNA is TGTGCCAGCAGCGCCCGGGGCAGCTACACCGGGGAGCTGTTTTTT.

The chain is built from TRBV6-2 or TRBV6-3 and TRBJ2-1; TRBD1 aligns across 10 bases. Germline CDR1 is MNHEY and CDR2 is SVGEGT. The CDR3 covers 16 residues. With 6 bases clipped from V and 6 bases from J, the junction kept 11 bases outside the gene matches. The CDR3: CASSNTGTGVSNEQFF. CDR3 nucleotide sequence: TGTGCCAGCAGCAATACTGGGACAGGGGTTTCCAATGAGCAGTTCTTC.

This clonotype turned up a few times. This sequence joins TRBV15 and TRBJ2-1; tentatively, D is TRBD2 (5 bases). CDR3 length: 15 amino acids. From germline, CDR1 is LNHNV and CDR2 YYDKDF (reference sequence). V was pared by 1 base and J by 7 bases, with 14 bases between. The CDR3 DNA reads TGTGCCACCAGCAGAGGGGTAGGGAGCGCAAATGAGCAGTTCTTC. Protein sequence: CATSRGVGSANEQFF. The full variable domain, completed using reference TRBV15 and TRBJ2-1, is DAMVIQNPRYQVTQFGKPVTLSCSQTLNHNVMYWYQQKSSQAPKLLFHYYDKDFNNEADTPDNFQSRRPNTSFCFLDIRSPGLGDTAMYLCATSRGVGSANEQFFGPGTRLTVL.

Many counts were recorded for this clonotype. This rearrangement joins TRBV5-8 to TRBJ1-1; no clear D. This CDR3 has 16 residues. Germline V lookup: CDR1 SGHTS, CDR2 YDEGEE. Trimming took 3 bases from V and 0 from J, leaving 15 bases between them. For the CDR3, the DNA is TGTGCCAGCAGCTCCGGGGTCAGTTCTATGAACACTGAAGCTTTCTTT. Residues: CASSSGVSSMNTEAFF.

This chain uses TRBV6-2 or TRBV6-3 with TRBJ2-5, with a weak D call TRBD2 (6 bases). CDR3 size: 17 residues. Germline values: CDR1 MNHEY, CDR2 SVGEGT. The V end lost 0 bases, the J end lost 2 bases, and 16 bases lay between the germline ends. CDR3 nucleotide sequence: TGTGCCAGCAGTTACTCCTTGTGGGACTGGAGACAAGAGACCCAGTACTTC. Its protein is CASSYSLWDWRQETQYF.

This clonotype came up a few times. The chain links TRBV9 to TRBJ2-2, with 7 bases identical to TRBD2. Germline CDR1 SGDLS, CDR2 YYNGEE. Unmatched junction bases numbered 5, after V lost 0 bases and J lost 0 bases. The CDR3 runs to 17 residues. In DNA, the CDR3 is TGTGCCAGCAGCGTAGTTCTAGCGGAGCCGAACACCGGGGAGCTGTTTTTT. This codes for CASSVVLAEPNTGELFF. Complete variable domain (other parts from reference TRBV9 and TRBJ2-2): DSGVTQTPKHLITATGQRVTLRCSPRSGDLSVYWYQQSLDQGLQFLIQYYNGEERAKGNILERFSAQQFPDLHSELNLSSLELGDSALYFCASSVVLAEPNTGELFFGEGSRLTVL.

This chain links TRBV7-6 with TRBJ2-1; weak D call: TRBD2 (5 bases). Trimming removed 5 bases from V and 4 bases from J, with 9 bases in between. The V gene's germline CDR1 is SGHVS and CDR2 FNYEAQ. This CDR3 region has 13 residues. CDR3 nucleotide sequence: TGTGCCAGCAGCGATAGCGAGTACAATGAGCAGTTCTTC. Encoded protein: CASSDSEYNEQFF.

This clonotype was picked up many times. The V call is TRBV28, the J call TRBJ1-1; D may be TRBD1 (5 bases). The CDR3 loop spans 15 amino acids. The V gene's germline CDR1 is MDHEN and CDR2 SYDVKM. V was pared by 3 bases and J by 3 bases, with 14 bases between. CDR3 coding DNA: TGTGCCAGCAGTTTCGGCGGGGCCGGGGACACTGAAGCTTTCTTT. As protein: CASSFGGAGDTEAFF. Drawing the rest from reference TRBV28 and TRBJ1-1, the complete variable domain is DVKVTQSSRYLVKRTGEKVFLECVQDMDHENMFWYRQDPGLGLRLIYFSYDVKMKEKGDIPEGYSVSREKKERFSLILESASTNQTSMYLCASSFGGAGDTEAFFGQGTRLTVV.

This clonotype has a handful of counts. The rearrangement joins TRBV9 to TRBJ2-2, with D unclear. Trimming removed 0 bases at V and 1 base at J, with 7 bases between. There are 15 residues in the CDR3. CDR1 is SGDLS and CDR2 is YYNGEE in the germline V gene. The CDR3 DNA is TGTGCCAGCAGCGTAGGACTTGAGAACACCGGGGAGCTGTTTTTT. It yields the protein CASSVGLENTGELFF.